A selection of T cell receptor beta chains follows, all from one sample in a study of T cells expressing NK-cell markers. TCRdb reprocessed the 5' RACE reads, with one entry per CDR3 protein and no DNA. The sample has roughly 380,000 distinct CDR3 sequences, and its top ten clones hold roughly 5.4%. The material sequenced was blood T cells: a sorted CD56 or NKG2C T cell subset, CD4+ or CD8+ T cells, or bulk PBMC T cells (not recorded which). The receptors shown here come from a man aged 18 to 69 in good health. CDR3s include the opening cysteine and the closing phenylalanine or tryptophan.

V,J,CDR3
TRBV7-6,TRBJ2-5,CASSLGGLQETQYF
TRBV25-1,TRBJ2-7,CASSEPGTTGDEQYF
TRBV7-2,TRBJ1-1,CASSFRGNGEAFF
TRBV7-2,TRBJ1-1,CASSLDRGRDTEAFF
TRBV6-5,TRBJ2-5,CASSYGTGVHTLETQYF
TRBV28,TRBJ1-2,CATNGGYGYTF
TRBV5-1,TRBJ2-5,CASSQRNLGGAQETQYF
TRBV20-1,TRBJ2-7,CSARDPRAPYEQYF
TRBV5-5,TRBJ2-7,CASSFQTGRTDEQYF
TRBV5-6,TRBJ2-3,CASSPMDTRTDTQYF
TRBV5-6,TRBJ2-2,CASSLGTEYTGELFF
TRBV14,TRBJ2-7,CASSPLTGGLVYEQYF
TRBV4-2,TRBJ1-1,CASSQEGKGQAFF
TRBV6-5,TRBJ1-2,CASSSQTTGYTF
TRBV24-1,TRBJ1-2,CATSDPSVVNYGYTF
TRBV20-1,TRBJ1-6,CSARDTGGFANSPLHF
TRBV12-3/TRBV12-4,TRBJ2-7,CASSLVHKNSYEQYF
TRBV5-1,TRBJ2-7,CASSFISGTGGYEQYF
TRBV21-1,TRBJ2-2,CASSRRKTRGSGGELFF
TRBV5-1,TRBJ2-1,CASSVSDREYNEQFF
TRBV27,TRBJ1-2,CASTPTGWGNYGYTF
TRBV2,TRBJ1-4,CASSAGSHREKLFF